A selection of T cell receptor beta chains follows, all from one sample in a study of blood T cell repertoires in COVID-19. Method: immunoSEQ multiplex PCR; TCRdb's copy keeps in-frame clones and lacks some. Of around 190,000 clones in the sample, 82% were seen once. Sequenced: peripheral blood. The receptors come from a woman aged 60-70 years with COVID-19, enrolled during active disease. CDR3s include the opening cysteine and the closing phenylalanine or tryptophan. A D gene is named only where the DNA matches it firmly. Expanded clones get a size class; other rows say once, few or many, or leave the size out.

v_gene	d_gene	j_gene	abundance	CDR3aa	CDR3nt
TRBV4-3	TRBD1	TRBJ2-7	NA	CASSQGTGPAYEQYF	TGCGCCAGCAGCCAAGGGACAGGGCCCGCCTACGAGCAGTACTTC
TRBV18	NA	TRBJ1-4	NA	CASSPGTNEKLFF	TGTGCCAGCTCACCAGGCACTAATGAAAAACTGTTTTTT
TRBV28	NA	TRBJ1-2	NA	CASSLSGGGPYGYTF	TGTGCCAGCAGTTTGTCTGGGGGAGGCCCGTATGGCTACACCTTC
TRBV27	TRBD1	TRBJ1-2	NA	CASSPQGGDYGYTF	TGTGCCAGCAGCCCACAGGGGGGGGACTATGGCTACACCTTC
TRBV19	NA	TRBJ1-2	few	CASSMLLGGYTF	TGTGCCAGTAGTATGCTCCTAGGTGGCTACACCTTC
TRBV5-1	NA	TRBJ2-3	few	CASSLGSVARADTQYF	TGCGCCAGCAGCTTGGGTAGCGTCGCTAGGGCAGATACGCAGTATTTT
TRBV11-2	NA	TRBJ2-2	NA	CASSTRQENTGELFF	TGTGCCAGCAGCACCCGACAGGAGAACACCGGGGAGCTGTTTTTT
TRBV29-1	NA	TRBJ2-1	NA	CSVETREQFF	TGCAGCGTTGAAACACGCGAGCAGTTCTTC
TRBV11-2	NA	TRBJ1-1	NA	CASSGHGGLNTEAFF	TGTGCCAGCAGTGGACATGGCGGCCTGAACACTGAAGCTTTCTTT
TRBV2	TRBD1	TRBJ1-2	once	CASTEGTADGYTF	TGTGCCAGCACCGAGGGGACAGCTGACGGCTACACCTTC
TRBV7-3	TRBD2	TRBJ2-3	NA	CASSSTPGLVTDTQYF	TGTGCCAGCAGCTCAACCCCGGGACTAGTCACAGATACGCAGTATTTT
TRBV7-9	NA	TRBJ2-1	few	CASRGLYSYNEQFF	TGTGCCAGCAGGGGACTTTACTCCTACAATGAGCAGTTCTTC
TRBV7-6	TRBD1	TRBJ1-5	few	CASSLWTGSLSKSNQPQHF	TGTGCCAGCAGCCTCTGGACAGGGAGCTTATCCAAGAGCAATCAGCCCCAGCATTTT
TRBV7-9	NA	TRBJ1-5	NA	CASSLSDSNQPQHF	TGTGCCAGCAGCCTGAGTGATAGCAATCAGCCCCAGCATTTT
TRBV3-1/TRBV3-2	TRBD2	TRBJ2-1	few	CASSQDRRGRSYNEQFF	TGTGCCAGCAGCCAAGATAGGCGCGGGAGGTCCTACAATGAGCAGTTCTTC
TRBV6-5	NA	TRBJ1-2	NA	CASRTGGANYGYTF	TGTGCCAGCAGAACCGGGGGGGCTAACTATGGCTACACCTTC
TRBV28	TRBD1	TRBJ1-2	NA	CASRTGGRIYGYTF	TGTGCCAGCAGGACAGGGGGCAGGATCTATGGCTACACCTTC
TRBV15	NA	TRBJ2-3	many	CATSPSTLLTDTQYF	TGTGCCACCAGCCCCTCTACCCTACTCACAGATACGCAGTATTTT
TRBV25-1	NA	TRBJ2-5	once	CASSDPAGARQETQYF	TGTGCCAGCAGTGACCCAGCAGGGGCCCGCCAAGAGACCCAGTACTTC
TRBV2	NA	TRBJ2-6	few	CASSEVHTGANVLTF	TGTGCCAGCAGTGAGGTACATACTGGGGCCAACGTCCTGACTTTC
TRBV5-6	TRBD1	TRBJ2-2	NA	CASSFPGQGAGELFF	TGTGCCAGCAGCTTTCCGGGACAGGGGGCCGGGGAGCTGTTTTTT
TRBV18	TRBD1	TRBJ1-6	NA	CASSGEGQHNSPLHF	TGTGCCAGCTCAGGCGAGGGACAGCATAATTCACCCCTCCACTTT
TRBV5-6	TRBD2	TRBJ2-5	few	CASSFGLAGVKPGETQYF	TGTGCCAGCAGCTTCGGACTAGCGGGAGTCAAACCGGGAGAGACCCAGTACTTC
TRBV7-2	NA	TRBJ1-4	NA	CASSAGTGFNEKLFF	TGTGCCAGCAGCGCCGGCACAGGGTTTAATGAAAAACTGTTTTTT
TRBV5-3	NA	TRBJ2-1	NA	CARKGGSYNEQFF	TGCGCCAGAAAGGGAGGCTCCTACAATGAGCAGTTCTTC
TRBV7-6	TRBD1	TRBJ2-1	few	CASSLARTGASGEQFF	TGTGCCAGCAGCTTAGCAAGGACAGGGGCCTCGGGGGAGCAGTTCTTC
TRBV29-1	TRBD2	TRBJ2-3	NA	CSVSLAEINTDTQYF	TGCAGCGTCTCACTAGCGGAAATAAACACAGATACGCAGTATTTT
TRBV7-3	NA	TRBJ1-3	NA	CASSLHGGSSGGNTIYF	TGTGCCAGCAGCTTACATGGTGGATCCTCGGGGGGAAACACCATATATTTT
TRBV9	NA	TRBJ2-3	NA	CASSVQAGFTDTQYF	TGTGCCAGCAGCGTACAGGCGGGGTTCACAGATACGCAGTATTTT
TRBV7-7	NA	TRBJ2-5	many	CASSPLSTGNFGETQYF	TGTGCTAGCAGCCCCCTATCGACAGGAAATTTTGGAGAGACCCAGTACTTC
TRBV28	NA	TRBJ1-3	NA	CASSQEGGSGNTIYF	TGTGCCAGCAGCCAGGAGGGAGGCTCTGGAAACACCATATATTTT
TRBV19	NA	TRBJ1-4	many	CASSNAGRTEKLFF	TGTGCCAGTAGTAATGCGGGACGGACTGAAAAACTGTTTTTT
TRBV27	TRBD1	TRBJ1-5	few	CASSPTGVYSNQPQHF	TGTGCCAGCAGTCCTACAGGGGTATATAGCAATCAGCCCCAGCATTTT
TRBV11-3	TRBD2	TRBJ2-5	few	CASSLGGTSQETQYF	TGTGCCAGCAGCTTAGGAGGGACTAGTCAAGAGACCCAGTACTTC
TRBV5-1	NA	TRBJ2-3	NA	CASSLGIGTPTDTQYF	TGCGCCAGCAGCTTGGGAATCGGGACTCCGACAGATACGCAGTATTTT
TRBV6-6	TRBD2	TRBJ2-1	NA	CASSYTGGDYNEQFF	TGTGCCAGCAGTTACACGGGAGGGGACTACAATGAGCAGTTCTTC
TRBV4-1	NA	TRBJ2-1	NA	CASSQDPGQSYNEQFF	TGCGCCAGCAGCCAAGATCCCGGACAGTCCTACAATGAGCAGTTCTTC
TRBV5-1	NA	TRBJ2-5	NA	CASSFLQVRQETQYF	TGCGCCAGCAGCTTCCTACAGGTTCGGCAAGAGACCCAGTACTTC
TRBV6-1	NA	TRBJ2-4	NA	CASSEAQLEATKNIQYF	TGTGCCAGCAGTGAAGCGCAACTAGAGGCTACCAAAAACATTCAGTACTTC
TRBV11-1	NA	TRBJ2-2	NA	CASSLGLKGGELFF	TGTGCCAGCAGCTTAGGACTAAAAGGCGGGGAGCTGTTTTTT
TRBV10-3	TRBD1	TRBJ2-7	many	CASGQGREYEQYF	TGTGCCAGTGGACAGGGGAGGGAATACGAGCAGTACTTC
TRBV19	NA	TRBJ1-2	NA	CASGRGDYGYTF	TGTGCCAGTGGGAGGGGGGACTATGGCTACACCTTC
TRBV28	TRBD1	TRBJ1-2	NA	CASGWTGKSGYTF	TGTGCCAGCGGGTGGACAGGGAAGAGTGGCTACACCTTC
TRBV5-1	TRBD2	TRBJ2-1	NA	CASSGLAGVSSYNEQFF	TGCGCCAGTTCGGGACTAGCGGGAGTAAGCTCCTACAATGAGCAGTTCTTC
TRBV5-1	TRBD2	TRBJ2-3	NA	CASSSGLAGGRVLTDTQYF	TGCGCCAGCAGCTCGGGACTAGCGGGGGGTCGGGTCCTCACAGATACGCAGTATTTT
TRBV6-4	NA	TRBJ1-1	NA	CASSQEQGYTEAFF	TGTGCCAGCTCCCAAGAACAGGGATACACTGAAGCTTTCTTT
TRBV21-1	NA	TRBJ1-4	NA	CASSKEVARIDEKLFF	TGTGCCAGCAGCAAAGAAGTTGCCAGGATCGATGAAAAACTGTTTTTT
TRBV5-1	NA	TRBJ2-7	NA	CASSSKRSSVDEQYF	TGCGCCAGCAGCTCCAAAAGGTCTAGTGTCGACGAGCAGTACTTC
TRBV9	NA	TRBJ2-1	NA	CASSPQTYNEQFF	TGTGCCAGCAGCCCTCAGACCTACAATGAGCAGTTCTTC
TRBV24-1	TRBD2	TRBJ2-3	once	CATSDPEAGVGGTDTQYF	TGTGCCACCAGTGATCCGGAAGCGGGGGTCGGAGGCACAGATACGCAGTATTTT
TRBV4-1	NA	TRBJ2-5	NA	CASSQDSGGPGETQYF	TGCGCCAGCAGCCAAGATTCGGGTGGCCCCGGAGAGACCCAGTACTTC